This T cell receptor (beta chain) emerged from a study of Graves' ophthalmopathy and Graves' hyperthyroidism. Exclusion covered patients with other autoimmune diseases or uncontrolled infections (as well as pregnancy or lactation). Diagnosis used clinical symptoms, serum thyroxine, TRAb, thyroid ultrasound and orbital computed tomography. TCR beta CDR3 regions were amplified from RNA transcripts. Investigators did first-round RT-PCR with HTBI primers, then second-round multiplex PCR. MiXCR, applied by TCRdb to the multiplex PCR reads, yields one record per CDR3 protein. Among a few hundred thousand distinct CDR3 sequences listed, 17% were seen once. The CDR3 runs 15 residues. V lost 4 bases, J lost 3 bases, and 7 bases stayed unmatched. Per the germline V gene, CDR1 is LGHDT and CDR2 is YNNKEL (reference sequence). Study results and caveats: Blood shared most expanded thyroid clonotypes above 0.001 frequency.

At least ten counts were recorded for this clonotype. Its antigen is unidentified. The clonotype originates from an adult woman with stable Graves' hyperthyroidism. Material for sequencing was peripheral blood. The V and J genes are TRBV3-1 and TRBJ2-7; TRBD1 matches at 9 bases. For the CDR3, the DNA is TGTGCCAGCAGCCCTACCGGGACAGGGATCTACGAGCAGTACTTC. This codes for CASSPTGTGIYEQYF.